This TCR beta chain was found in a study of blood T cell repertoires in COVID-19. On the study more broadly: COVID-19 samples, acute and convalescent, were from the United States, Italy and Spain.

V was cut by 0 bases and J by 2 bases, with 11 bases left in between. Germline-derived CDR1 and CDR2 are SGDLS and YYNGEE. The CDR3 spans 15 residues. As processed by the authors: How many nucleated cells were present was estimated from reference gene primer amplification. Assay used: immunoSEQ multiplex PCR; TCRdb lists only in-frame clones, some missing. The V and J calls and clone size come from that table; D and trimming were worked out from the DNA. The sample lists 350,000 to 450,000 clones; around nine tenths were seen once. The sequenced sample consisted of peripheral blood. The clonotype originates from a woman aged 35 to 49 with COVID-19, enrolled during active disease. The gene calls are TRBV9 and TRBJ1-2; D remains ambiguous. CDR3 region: CASSVGSASNYGYTF. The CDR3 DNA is TGTGCCAGCAGCGTAGGGTCAGCGTCCAACTATGGCTACACCTTC.